The 13 T cell receptor beta chains below come from one sample, sequenced in a study of T cells in Graves' hyperthyroidism and ophthalmopathy. RNA transcripts gave rise to amplified TCR beta CDR3 regions. Initially, a first-round RT-PCR of the TCR CDR3 employed the HTBI primer set. MiXCR, run by TCRdb on the multiplex PCR reads, gives a single entry per CDR3 protein. There are 300,000 to 450,000 distinct CDR3 sequences in the sample; roughly 15% occur only once, and about 20% lies in the top ten. Sequencing used blood. The receptors were sampled from a woman aged 25 to 39 with Graves' ophthalmopathy.

The chain is built from TRBV29-1 and TRBJ2-7, with D possibly matching TRBD1 (5 bases). The CDR3 extends over 16 amino acids. Germline assignment: CDR1 SQVTM and CDR2 ANQGSEA. V was pared by 2 bases and J by 2 bases, with 19 bases between. The CDR3 DNA reads as TGCAGCGTTGAAAAACGCGGTAAGGGGCTCGCCTACGAGCAGTACTTC. The encoded protein is CSVEKRGKGLAYEQYF.

This clonotype was seen ten or more times. The chain recombines TRBV7-3 with TRBJ2-1, with D possibly matching TRBD1 (5 bases). The CDR3 sequence is 12 residues long. Germline values: CDR1 SGHTA, CDR2 FQGTGA. V was shortened by 0 bases and J by 9 bases, with 6 bases between the two germline ends. The CDR3 here is CASSLTQGEQFF. DNA for the CDR3: TGTGCCAGCAGCTTAACCCAGGGTGAGCAGTTCTTC.

This clonotype was found many times. This sequence joins TRBV2 and TRBJ2-6; no clear D gene. The CDR3 consists of 14 residues. Germline CDR1 and CDR2: SNHLY and FYNNEI. V dropped 2 bases and J dropped 1 base, with 3 bases sitting between them. The CDR3, as DNA: TGTGCCAGCAGTGAAATTTCTGGGGCCAACGTCCTGACTTTC. It specifies CASSEISGANVLTF.

The chain combines TRBV7-9 with TRBJ1-1; no clear D. The CDR3 spans 12 residues. Deletions cut 3 bases from V and 1 base from J, with 3 bases between. Germline V lookup: CDR1 SEHNR, CDR2 FQNEAQ (reference sequence). CDR3 sequence (DNA): TGTGCCAGCAGCTTCCAGAACACTGAAGCTTTCTTT. Translation: CASSFQNTEAFF.

This clonotype was recorded at least ten times. A junction end diverges from the germline sequence, so it may reflect a read error. CDR3 region: CASSLTGAQETQYF. The CDR3 nucleotides read TGTGCCAGCAGTTTAACAGGGGCTCAAGAGACCCAGTACTTC. This chain joins TRBV7-3 and TRBJ2-5; 7 bases are a match to TRBD1. Germline lookup yields CDR1 SGHTA and CDR2 FQGTGA. The CDR3 runs to 14 residues.

This clonotype showed up many times. The V gene is TRBV20-1, the J gene TRBJ1-4; TRBD1 is a possible D gene (5 bases). Germline CDR1 and CDR2: DFQATT and SNEGSKA (reference sequence). This CDR3 contains 15 residues. V lost 3 bases, J lost 7 bases, and 18 bases lay in between. The CDR3 nucleotides read TGCAGTGCTAGGGTTCCCGGGACGAGAGGTGAAAAACTGTTTTTT. It encodes CSARVPGTRGEKLFF.

In its sample, this clonotype was seen a few times. The chain joins TRBV12-3 or TRBV12-4 to TRBJ2-1, with D uncertain. The CDR3 contains 17 residues. Deletions cut 6 bases from V and 5 bases from J, with 23 bases between. The CDR3 DNA reads as TGTGCCAGCAGATGGGCGCGAGTGGAAAGCCCCCACAATGAGCAGTTCTTC. Amino acids: CASRWARVESPHNEQFF.

This clonotype was counted between two and nine times. The chain employs TRBV5-6 and TRBJ1-5; 11 bases align to TRBD1. V shed 1 base, J shed 6 bases, and the junction held 6 bases outside the gene matches. The germline V gene encodes CDR1 SGHDT and CDR2 YYEEEE. CDR3 size: 16 residues. The CDR3 reads CASSLLGTGGSQPQHF. The CDR3 coding sequence is TGTGCCAGCAGCTTGTTAGGGACAGGGGGGAGTCAGCCCCAGCATTTT.

The V call is TRBV29-1, the J call TRBJ1-2; TRBD1 might be the D (6 bases). The CDR3 length is 12 residues. V was shortened by 8 bases and J by 6 bases, with 16 bases between the two germline ends. In germline, CDR1 is SQVTM, CDR2 ANQGSEA. Here the CDR3 DNA reads TGCAGCTCCTACACAGGGCCCGATGGCTACACCTTC. It encodes CSSYTGPDGYTF.

This clonotype has more than one count but fewer than ten. The chain links TRBV9 to TRBJ2-6; weak D call: TRBD2 (5 bases). CDR1 is SGDLS and CDR2 is YYNGEE in the germline V gene. V lost 0 bases, J lost 1 base, and 5 bases lay in between. CDR3 size: 15 residues. CDR3 sequence (DNA): TGTGCCAGCAGCGTAGCGGGATCTGGGGCCAACGTCCTGACTTTC. Translation: CASSVAGSGANVLTF.

This clonotype was counted at least ten times. The chain joins TRBV11-2 to TRBJ2-1, with D maybe TRBD2 (5 bases). The CDR3 length is 14 residues. The germline V gene encodes CDR1 SGHAT and CDR2 FQNNGV. V was shortened by 4 bases and J by 4 bases, with 11 bases between the two germline ends. The CDR3: CASSSRTGYNEQFF. CDR3 nucleotides: TGTGCCAGCAGCTCACGAACGGGGTACAATGAGCAGTTCTTC.

In this sample, this clonotype turned up many times. The chain combines TRBV12-3 or TRBV12-4 with TRBJ1-5; D not resolved. CDR3 length equals 11 residues. V lost 1 base and J 9 bases, leaving 4 bases between the germline ends. The CDR3 nucleotides are TGTGCCAGCAGTTTAGGTGTGCCCCAGCATTTT. Protein sequence: CASSLGVPQHF.

The V and J genes are TRBV5-4 and TRBJ1-3, with D tentatively TRBD1 (5 bases). Germline V lookup: CDR1 SGHNT, CDR2 YYREEE (reference sequence). This CDR3 has 15 amino acids. Between the trimmed V and J ends, which lost 3 bases and 0 bases, there was a span of 10 bases. CDR3 loop: CASSSDTYSGNTIYF. CDR3 DNA sequence: TGTGCCAGCAGCTCGGACACCTACTCTGGAAACACCATATATTTT. Drawing the rest from reference TRBV5-4 and TRBJ1-3, the complete variable domain is ETGVTQSPTHLIKTRGQQVTLRCSSQSGHNTVSWYQQALGQGPQFIFQYYREEENGRGNFPPRFSGLQFPNYSSELNVNALELDDSALYLCASSSDTYSGNTIYFGEGSWLTVV.